This T cell receptor beta chain was sequenced in a study of T cell responses to AZD1222 COVID-19 vaccine. Generated by immunoSEQ multiplex PCR, the TCRdb table keeps only in-frame clones and is missing some. The table shows some 130,000 clones, with approximately 91% occurring only once. V gave up 1 base and J gave up 6 bases; unmatched junction bases: 14. From germline, CDR1 is MDHEN and CDR2 SYDVKM. This CDR3 spans 17 amino acids. J is TRBJ1-1 and V is TRBV28; the match to TRBD1 covers 7 bases. The sample in question was peripheral blood, obtained on day 0 of AZD1222 vaccination. The TCR sequence derives from an adult in good health. The CDR3 DNA sequence: TGTGCCAGCAGTTTATATCCCTTAACAGGGGATGACTCTGAAGCTTTCTTT. Protein product: CASSLYPLTGDDSEAFF.